Below are 24 T cell receptor beta chains sequenced from a single sample in a study of blood T cell repertoires in COVID-19. Sequencing was performed with immunoSEQ multiplex PCR; in TCRdb, only in-frame clones are kept and a portion is missing. Of approximately 25,000 clones in the sample, 75% to 90% were seen once. The sample comprised peripheral blood. The source is a woman at least 80 years old with acute or convalescent COVID-19.

The J gene is TRBJ1-1, the V gene TRBV16; D is possibly TRBD1 (5 bases). V lost 4 bases and J 4 bases, leaving 10 bases between the germline ends. Germline CDR1 is KGHSY and CDR2 is FQNENV. This CDR3 has 13 residues. This chain's CDR3 is CASSPGPSTEAFF. Written as DNA, the CDR3 is TGTGCCAGCAGCCCAGGGCCGAGCACTGAAGCTTTCTTT.

The chain links TRBV19 to TRBJ1-1; D unclear. CDR3 length equals 14 residues. Germline V gene lookup returns CDR1 LNHDA and CDR2 SQIVND (reference sequence). Trimming took 6 bases from V and 2 from J, leaving 13 bases between them. The CDR3 DNA is TGTGCCAGTAGGGTCCGATCGGGTAACACTGAAGCTTTCTTT. Its protein is CASRVRSGNTEAFF.

The rearrangement joins TRBV7-9 to TRBJ1-1, with D hard to call. V gave up 5 bases and J gave up 6 bases, with 10 bases separating them. This CDR3 has 12 residues. Germline CDR1 and CDR2: SEHNR and FQNEAQ (reference sequence). In nucleotides, the CDR3 is TGTGCCAGCAGCGGGAGTACTGCTGAAGCTTTCTTT. Residues: CASSGSTAEAFF.

The chain couples TRBV9 to TRBJ2-7; 11 positions agree with TRBD1. Germline CDR1 is SGDLS and CDR2 is YYNGEE. V trimming: 2 bases; J trimming: 3 bases; junction bases outside the gene matches: 4. This CDR3 has 15 amino acids. Here the CDR3 DNA reads TGTGCCAGCAGCGTCGGGACAGGGGGAGACTACGAGCAGTACTTC. Translation gives CASSVGTGGDYEQYF.

V usage is TRBV5-5 and J usage is TRBJ2-7; D not resolved. Trimming shortened V by 2 bases and J by 5 bases, and 17 bases separated the two germline ends. The CDR3 is made up of 15 amino acids. CDR1 is SGHKS, CDR2 YYEKEE, per germline (reference sequence). CDR3 protein: CASSFLSRSSDEQYF. CDR3 sequence (DNA): TGTGCCAGCAGCTTTTTATCCAGGTCCTCGGACGAGCAGTACTTC.

The rearrangement uses TRBV19 and TRBJ2-1; D may be TRBD2 (6 bases). This CDR3 has 16 residues. The germline CDR1 and CDR2 sequences are LNHDA and SQIVND (reference sequence). Trimming removed 7 bases at V and 0 bases at J, with 16 bases between. The CDR3 sequence is CASTPSSARSYNEQFF. The CDR3 coding sequence is TGTGCCAGTACCCCCTCTAGCGCACGCTCCTACAATGAGCAGTTCTTC.

The rearrangement joins TRBV4-2 to TRBJ1-5; D is ambiguous. Per germline, CDR1 LGHNA and CDR2 YNFKEQ. This CDR3 has 15 amino acids. V gave up 4 bases and J gave up 2 bases, with 12 bases separating them. The CDR3 loop is CASSLGLRGNQPQHF. The CDR3, as DNA: TGTGCCAGCAGCCTCGGTCTCCGAGGCAATCAGCCCCAGCATTTT.

The chain employs TRBV19 and TRBJ2-5; the match to TRBD1 covers 9 bases. Per the germline V gene, CDR1 is LNHDA and CDR2 is SQIVND (reference sequence). V gave up 5 bases and J gave up 1 base; unmatched junction bases: 5. This CDR3 is built from 15 residues. Here the CDR3 reads CASSVGQGSQETQYF. CDR3 DNA: TGTGCCAGTAGTGTTGGACAGGGGTCCCAAGAGACCCAGTACTTC.

The V and J genes are TRBV9 and TRBJ1-2; 8 nucleotides match TRBD1. This CDR3 has 14 amino acids. The J segment lost 7 bases and the V segment lost 3 bases, leaving 8 bases of the junction unmatched. Per the germline V gene, CDR1 is SGDLS and CDR2 is YYNGEE. Here the CDR3 reads CASSDTAGGRGYTF. CDR3 nucleotides: TGTGCCAGCAGCGATACGGCAGGGGGCCGTGGCTACACCTTC.

The chain couples TRBV7-9 to TRBJ1-5; D might be TRBD1 (6 bases). The germline gives CDR1 SEHNR, CDR2 FQNEAQ (reference sequence). Trimming took off 3 bases at V and 0 bases at J, with 12 bases between the two ends. The CDR3 has 16 residues. The CDR3 loop is CASSLSGAYSNQPQHF. The CDR3 DNA reads TGTGCCAGCAGCTTGTCAGGGGCGTATAGCAATCAGCCCCAGCATTTT.

The rearrangement uses TRBV19 and TRBJ2-3; the match to TRBD2 covers 7 bases. V lost 9 bases, J lost 6 bases, and 12 bases stayed unmatched. The CDR3 sequence is 14 residues long. Per the germline V gene, CDR1 is LNHDA and CDR2 is SQIVND (reference sequence). This CDR3 is CASRSTGGRDTQYF. The CDR3 DNA reads TGTGCCAGCCGATCGACGGGGGGAAGGGATACGCAGTATTTT.

The chain carries TRBV5-4 and TRBJ1-4; D might be TRBD1 (5 bases). Germline V lookup: CDR1 SGHNT, CDR2 YYREEE (reference sequence). This CDR3 contains 14 residues. Deletions cut 0 bases from V and 6 bases from J, with 9 bases between. The CDR3 nucleotides are TGTGCCAGCAGCTTGGAGGGGCTGGATGAAAAACTGTTTTTT. It yields the protein CASSLEGLDEKLFF. Complete variable domain (other parts from reference TRBV5-4 and TRBJ1-4): ETGVTQSPTHLIKTRGQQVTLRCSSQSGHNTVSWYQQALGQGPQFIFQYYREEENGRGNFPPRFSGLQFPNYSSELNVNALELDDSALYLCASSLEGLDEKLFFGSGTQLSVL.

This sequence joins TRBV2 and TRBJ1-1; TRBD1 aligns across 9 bases. Germline loops: CDR1 SNHLY, CDR2 FYNNEI. J lost 4 bases, V lost 6 bases, and 12 bases had no gene match. The CDR3 runs 16 residues. In nucleotides, the CDR3 is TGTGCCAGCAGCCGGGACAGGGTAAATAGTATCACTGAAGCTTTCTTT. Translated: CASSRDRVNSITEAFF.

V and J are TRBV4-2 and TRBJ2-7; D is uncertain. The V end lost 3 bases, the J end lost 0 bases, and 9 bases lay between the germline ends. The V gene's germline CDR1 is LGHNA and CDR2 YNFKEQ. This CDR3 has 14 amino acids. CDR3 sequence reads: CASSHELTSYEQYF. The DNA of the CDR3 is TGTGCCAGCAGCCATGAACTTACCTCCTACGAGCAGTACTTC.

This rearrangement joins TRBV2 to TRBJ2-2, with TRBD1 as a possible D gene (7 bases). CDR3 size: 16 residues. Germline V gene sequence: CDR1 SNHLY, CDR2 FYNNEI. Deletions cut 11 bases from V and 8 bases from J, with 27 bases between. The CDR3 coding sequence is TGTGCCTGTAGGGGGGACAGATCCGTCAAGGAAGGGGAGCTGTTTTTT. It encodes CACRGDRSVKEGELFF.

The chain recombines TRBV30 with TRBJ1-1; no definite D call. Germline V lookup: CDR1 GTSNPN, CDR2 SVGIG (reference sequence). V lost 4 bases, J lost 1 base, and 7 bases lay in between. The CDR3 has 12 residues. The CDR3, as DNA: TGTGCCTGGAAACAGAAGAACACTGAAGCTTTCTTT. Translating it yields CAWKQKNTEAFF.

The chain is built from TRBV7-9 and TRBJ1-1, with TRBD1 as a possible D gene (6 bases). The CDR3 sequence is 14 residues long. Germline V gives CDR1 SEHNR, CDR2 FQNEAQ (reference sequence). The V end was cut by 5 bases, the J end by 8 bases, with 18 bases between. This CDR3 reads CASSLPDSYKEAFF. In nucleotides, the CDR3 is TGTGCCAGCAGCCTCCCGGACAGTTACAAAGAAGCTTTCTTT.

This clone has only a few counts. The chain combines TRBV27 with TRBJ1-2; TRBD1 matches 8 bases. V dropped 6 bases and J dropped 7; count of bases not matched to a gene: 7. Germline lookup yields CDR1 MNHEY and CDR2 SMNVEV (reference sequence). The CDR3 loop spans 13 amino acids. The CDR3 loop is CASSLDRAGGYTF. CDR3 DNA: TGTGCCAGCAGCTTGGACAGGGCGGGTGGCTACACCTTC.

The genes are TRBV2 and TRBJ1-2; a weak D match, TRBD1 (6 bases). V was clipped by 3 bases and J by 6 bases, with 14 bases between them. The CDR3 is 14 amino acids. Germline CDR1 SNHLY, CDR2 FYNNEI. This CDR3 reads CASSEGRGRDGYTF. CDR3 coding DNA: TGTGCCAGCAGTGAGGGCAGGGGAAGGGATGGCTACACCTTC.

In this sample, this clone turned up a few times. The rearrangement links TRBV5-4 to TRBJ1-1, with TRBD1 identical over 10 bases. Trimming cost V 3 bases and J 2 bases; bases outside gene matches: 4. The CDR3 extends over 15 amino acids. CDR1 is SGHNT, CDR2 YYREEE, per germline (reference sequence). The DNA for the CDR3 is TGTGCCAGCAGCTACGGGACAGGGGCAAACACTGAAGCTTTCTTT. Amino acid sequence: CASSYGTGANTEAFF.

The genes are TRBV7-9 and TRBJ1-5, with D possibly TRBD1 on 5 matching bases. Trimming removed 5 bases at V and 6 bases at J, with 14 bases between. This CDR3 has 14 residues. The germline V gene encodes CDR1 SEHNR and CDR2 FQNEAQ (reference sequence). The CDR3 spells CASSPSGVAQPQHF. The CDR3 region has the DNA TGTGCCAGCAGCCCGTCGGGGGTAGCTCAGCCCCAGCATTTT.

CDR3 amino acids: CASSPGLDPTYEQYF. DNA of the CDR3: TGTGCCAGCAGCCCGGGACTTGACCCCACCTACGAGCAGTACTTC. The chain combines TRBV3-1 (or the pseudogene TRBV3-2) with TRBJ2-7; possibly TRBD2 for D (6 bases). The CDR3 loop spans 15 amino acids. The V end lost 4 bases, the J end lost 2 bases, and 15 bases lay between the germline ends. Germline CDR1 is LGHDT and CDR2 is YNNKEL (reference sequence).

The chain links TRBV19 to TRBJ2-1; TRBD2 aligns across 8 bases. The CDR3 has 15 amino acids. Germline CDR1 LNHDA, CDR2 SQIVND (reference sequence). J lost 4 bases, V lost 3 bases, and 5 bases had no gene match. CDR3 nucleotide sequence: TGTGCCAGTAGTATTTCTAGCGGGCGATACAATGAGCAGTTCTTC. Protein sequence: CASSISSGRYNEQFF.

J is TRBJ1-2 and V is TRBV19; TRBD1 matches at 10 bases. The germline V gene encodes CDR1 LNHDA and CDR2 SQIVND (reference sequence). The junction had 12 bases not matched to a gene; V was cut back by 8 bases and J by 0 bases. The CDR3 length is 17 residues. CDR3 in amino acids: CASSYGGQGIPNYGYTF. The CDR3 DNA reads TGTGCCAGTTCATATGGGGGACAGGGGATCCCTAACTATGGCTACACCTTC. The whole variable domain, filled in from reference TRBV19 and TRBJ1-2, reads DGGITQSPKYLFRKEGQNVTLSCEQNLNHDAMYWYRQDPGQGLRLIYYSQIVNDFQKGDIAEGYSVSREKKESFPLTVTSAQKNPTAFYLCASSYGGQGIPNYGYTFGSGTRLTVV.